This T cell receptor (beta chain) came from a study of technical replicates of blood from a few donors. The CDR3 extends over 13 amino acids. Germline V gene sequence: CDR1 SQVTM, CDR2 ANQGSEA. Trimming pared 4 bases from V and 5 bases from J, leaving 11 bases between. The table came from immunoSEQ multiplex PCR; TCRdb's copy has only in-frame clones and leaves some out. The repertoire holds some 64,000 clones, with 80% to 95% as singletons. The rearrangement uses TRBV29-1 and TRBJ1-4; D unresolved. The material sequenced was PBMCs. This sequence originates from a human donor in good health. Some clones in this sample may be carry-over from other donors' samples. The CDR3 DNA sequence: TGCAGCGTTGGGGAGGTCAGGAATGAAAAACTGTTTTTT. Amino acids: CSVGEVRNEKLFF.